This TCR beta chain is drawn from a study of T cells in Graves' hyperthyroidism and ophthalmopathy. This clonotype has ten or more counts. What it binds is unknown. Losses at the gene ends were 0 bases for V and 6 bases for J; bases not matched to a gene: 2. The germline V gene has CDR1 SNHLY and CDR2 FYNNEI. This CDR3 is 15 amino acids long. RNA transcripts gave rise to amplified TCR beta CDR3 regions. During a first-round RT-PCR of the TCR CDR3, the HTBI primer set was used. TCRdb ran MiXCR on the multiplex PCR reads and lists one entry per CDR3 protein. Here the sample spans about 560,000 distinct CDR3 sequences, 11% to 15% being singletons. In patients aged 18 to 65, hyperthyroidism was newly diagnosed, with duration under 2 months. On the basis of clinical symptoms, serum thyroxine and TRAb, thyroid ultrasound and orbital computed tomography, diagnoses were made. Notes on the study in general: Expanded thyroid clonotypes (above 0.001) were mostly also found in blood.

The chain recombines TRBV2 with TRBJ2-1; TRBD2 matches at 10 bases. The clonotype was recovered from a woman aged 40 to 50 with Graves' hyperthyroidism. Source material: blood. This CDR3 is CASSEARLAGNEQFF. The CDR3 bases are TGTGCCAGCAGTGAAGCCCGACTAGCGGGCAATGAGCAGTTCTTC.